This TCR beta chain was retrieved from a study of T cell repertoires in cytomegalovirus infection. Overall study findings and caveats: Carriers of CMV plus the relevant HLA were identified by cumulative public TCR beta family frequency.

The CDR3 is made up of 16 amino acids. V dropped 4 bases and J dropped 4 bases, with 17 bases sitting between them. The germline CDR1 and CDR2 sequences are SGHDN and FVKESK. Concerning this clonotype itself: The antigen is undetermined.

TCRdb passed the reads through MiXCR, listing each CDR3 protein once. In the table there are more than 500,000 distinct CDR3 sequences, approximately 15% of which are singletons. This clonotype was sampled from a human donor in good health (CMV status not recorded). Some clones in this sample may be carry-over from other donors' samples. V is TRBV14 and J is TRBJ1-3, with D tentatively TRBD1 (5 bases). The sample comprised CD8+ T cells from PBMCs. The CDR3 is CASSPGVGLQGNTIYF. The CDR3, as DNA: TGTGCCAGCAGCCCCGGTGTGGGGCTTCAAGGAAACACCATATATTTT.